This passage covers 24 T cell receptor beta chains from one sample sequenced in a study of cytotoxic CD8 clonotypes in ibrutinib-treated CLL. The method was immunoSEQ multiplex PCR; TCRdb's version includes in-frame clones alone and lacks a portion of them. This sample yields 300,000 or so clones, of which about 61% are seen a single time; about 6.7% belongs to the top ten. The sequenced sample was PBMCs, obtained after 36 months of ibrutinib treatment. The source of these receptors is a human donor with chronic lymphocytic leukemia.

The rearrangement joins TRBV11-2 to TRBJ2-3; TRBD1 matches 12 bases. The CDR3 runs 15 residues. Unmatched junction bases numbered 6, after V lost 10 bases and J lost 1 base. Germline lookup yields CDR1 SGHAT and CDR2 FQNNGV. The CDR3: CATGDRGRRTDTQYF. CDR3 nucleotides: TGTGCCACCGGGGACAGGGGGCGTCGCACAGATACGCAGTATTTT. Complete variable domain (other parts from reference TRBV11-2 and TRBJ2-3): EAGVAQSPRYKIIEKRQSVAFWCNPISGHATLYWYQQILGQGPKLLIQFQNNGVVDDSQLPKDRFSAERLKGVDSTLKIQPAKLEDSAVYLCATGDRGRRTDTQYFGPGTRLTVL.

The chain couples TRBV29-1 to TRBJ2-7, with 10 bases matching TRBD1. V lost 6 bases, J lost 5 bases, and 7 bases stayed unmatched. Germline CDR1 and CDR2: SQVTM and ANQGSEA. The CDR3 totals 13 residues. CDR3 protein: CSVWTGGFDEQYF. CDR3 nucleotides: TGCAGCGTGTGGACAGGGGGGTTCGACGAGCAGTACTTC.

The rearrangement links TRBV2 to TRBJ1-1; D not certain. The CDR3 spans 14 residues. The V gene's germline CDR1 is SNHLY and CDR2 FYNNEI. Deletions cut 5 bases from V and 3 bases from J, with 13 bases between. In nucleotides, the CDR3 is TGTGCCAGCAGTTCCACAGAGGACGACACTGAAGCTTTCTTT. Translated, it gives CASSSTEDDTEAFF.

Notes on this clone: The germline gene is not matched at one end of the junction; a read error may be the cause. CDR3 in DNA: TGCGCCGGCAGCCAAGATCGGCGGCCCGTCGGAGATACGCAGTATTTT. Residues: CAGSQDRRPVGDTQYF. The V call is TRBV4-3, the J call TRBJ2-3; D unresolved. The V gene's germline CDR1 is LGHNA and CDR2 YSLEER. The CDR3 totals 16 residues.

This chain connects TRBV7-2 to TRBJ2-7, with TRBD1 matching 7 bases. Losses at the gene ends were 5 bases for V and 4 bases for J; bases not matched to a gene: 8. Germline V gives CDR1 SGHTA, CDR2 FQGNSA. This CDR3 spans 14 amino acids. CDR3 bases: TGTGCCAGCAGCCCAAAGGACAGGCCATACGAGCAGTACTTC. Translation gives CASSPKDRPYEQYF. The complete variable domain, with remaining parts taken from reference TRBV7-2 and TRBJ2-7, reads GAGVSQSPSNKVTEKGKDVELRCDPISGHTALYWYRQSLGQGLEFLIYFQGNSAPDKSGLPSDRFSAERTGGSVSTLTIQRTQQEDSAVYLCASSPKDRPYEQYFGPGTRLTVT.

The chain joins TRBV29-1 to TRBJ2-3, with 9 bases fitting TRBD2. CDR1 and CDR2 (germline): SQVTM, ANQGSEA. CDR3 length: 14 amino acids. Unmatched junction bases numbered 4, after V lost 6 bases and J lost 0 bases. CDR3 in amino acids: CSVDLAGSTDTQYF. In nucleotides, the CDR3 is TGCAGCGTGGATCTAGCGGGGAGCACAGATACGCAGTATTTT.

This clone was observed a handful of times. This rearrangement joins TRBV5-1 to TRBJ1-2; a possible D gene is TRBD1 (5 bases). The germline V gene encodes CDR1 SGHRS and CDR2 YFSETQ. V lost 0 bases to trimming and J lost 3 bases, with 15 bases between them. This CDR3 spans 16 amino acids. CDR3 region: CASSLASRGADYGYTF. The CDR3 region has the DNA TGCGCCAGCAGCTTGGCCTCCCGGGGCGCGGACTATGGCTACACCTTC.

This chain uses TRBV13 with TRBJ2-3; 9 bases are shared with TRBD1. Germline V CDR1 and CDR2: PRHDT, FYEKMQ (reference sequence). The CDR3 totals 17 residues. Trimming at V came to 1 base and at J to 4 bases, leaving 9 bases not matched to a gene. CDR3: CASSLAPGQGWADTQYF. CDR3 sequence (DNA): TGTGCCAGCAGCTTAGCACCCGGACAGGGGTGGGCAGATACGCAGTATTTT. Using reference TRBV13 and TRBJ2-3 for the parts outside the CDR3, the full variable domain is AAGVIQSPRHLIKEKRETATLKCYPIPRHDTVYWYQQGPGQDPQFLISFYEKMQSDKGSIPDRFSAQQFSDYHSELNMSSLELGDSALYFCASSLAPGQGWADTQYFGPGTRLTVL.

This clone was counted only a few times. The CDR3 region is CASSLRTGLYAGELFF. DNA for the CDR3: TGTGCCAGTAGTCTCAGGACAGGACTGTACGCCGGGGAGCTGTTTTTT. The chain links TRBV19 to TRBJ2-2; TRBD1 matches at 7 bases. The CDR3 spans 16 residues. The J segment lost 6 bases and the V segment lost 5 bases, leaving 12 bases of the junction unmatched. Germline CDR1 LNHDA, CDR2 SQIVND (reference sequence).

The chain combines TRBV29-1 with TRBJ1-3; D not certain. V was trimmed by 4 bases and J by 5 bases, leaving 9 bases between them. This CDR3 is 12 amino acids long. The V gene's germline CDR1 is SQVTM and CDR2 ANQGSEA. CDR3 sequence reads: CSVGIGRNTIYF. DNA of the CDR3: TGCAGCGTTGGCATAGGGAGAAACACCATATATTTT.

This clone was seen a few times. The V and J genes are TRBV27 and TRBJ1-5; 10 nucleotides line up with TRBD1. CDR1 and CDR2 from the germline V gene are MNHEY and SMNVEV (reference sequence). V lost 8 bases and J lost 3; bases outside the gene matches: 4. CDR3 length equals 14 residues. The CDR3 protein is CASGDRGLNQPQHF. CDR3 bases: TGTGCCAGCGGGGACAGGGGACTCAATCAGCCCCAGCATTTT.

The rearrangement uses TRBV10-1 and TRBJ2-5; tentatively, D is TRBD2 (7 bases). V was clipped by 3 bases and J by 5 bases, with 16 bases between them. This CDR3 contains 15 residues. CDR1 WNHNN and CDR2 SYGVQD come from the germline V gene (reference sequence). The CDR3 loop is CASSEGRGGLETQYF. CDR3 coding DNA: TGCGCCAGCAGTGAAGGCAGGGGAGGGCTGGAGACCCAGTACTTC.

In nucleotides, the CDR3 is TGCGCCAGCACGATACAAGAGACCCAGTACTTC. Translation: CASTIQETQYF. This chain connects TRBV5-1 to TRBJ2-5; D gene unclear. The germline V gene encodes CDR1 SGHRS and CDR2 YFSETQ. The V end was cut by 6 bases, the J end by 2 bases, with 5 bases between. The CDR3 is 11 amino acids.

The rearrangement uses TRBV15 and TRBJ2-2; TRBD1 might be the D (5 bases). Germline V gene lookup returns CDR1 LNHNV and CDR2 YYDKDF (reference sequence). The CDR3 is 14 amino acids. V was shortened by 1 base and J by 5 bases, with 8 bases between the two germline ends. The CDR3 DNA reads TGTGCCACCAGCAGAGGGGGCACTACCGGGGAGCTGTTTTTT. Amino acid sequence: CATSRGGTTGELFF.

The CDR3: CASSRTGGYSGYTF. CDR3 bases: TGTGCCAGCAGTCGGACAGGGGGCTATAGTGGCTACACCTTC. The rearrangement uses TRBV27 and TRBJ1-2, with TRBD1 identical over 11 bases. J was trimmed by 7 bases and V by 5 bases; bases with no gene match: 6. The CDR3 has 14 residues. Germline V gives CDR1 MNHEY, CDR2 SMNVEV (reference sequence).

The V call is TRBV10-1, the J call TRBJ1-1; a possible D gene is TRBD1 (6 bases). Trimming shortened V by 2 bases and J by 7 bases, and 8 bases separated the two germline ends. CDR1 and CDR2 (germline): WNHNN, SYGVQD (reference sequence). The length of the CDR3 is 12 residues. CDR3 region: CASSETGFEAFF. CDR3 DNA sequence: TGCGCCAGCAGTGAGACAGGGTTTGAAGCTTTCTTT.

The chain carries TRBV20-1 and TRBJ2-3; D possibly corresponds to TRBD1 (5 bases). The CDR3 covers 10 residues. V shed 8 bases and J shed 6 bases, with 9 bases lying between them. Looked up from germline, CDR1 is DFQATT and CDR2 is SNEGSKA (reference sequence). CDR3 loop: CSPHRDTQYF. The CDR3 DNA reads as TGCAGTCCGCACAGGGATACGCAGTATTTT.

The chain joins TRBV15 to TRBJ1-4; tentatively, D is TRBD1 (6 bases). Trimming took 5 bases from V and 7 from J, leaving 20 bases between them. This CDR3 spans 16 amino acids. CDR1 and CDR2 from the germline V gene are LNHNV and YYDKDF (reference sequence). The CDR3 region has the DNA TGTGCCACCAGCCCTAAAAGTTTCAGGGGCAGTGAAAAACTGTTTTTT. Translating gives CATSPKSFRGSEKLFF.

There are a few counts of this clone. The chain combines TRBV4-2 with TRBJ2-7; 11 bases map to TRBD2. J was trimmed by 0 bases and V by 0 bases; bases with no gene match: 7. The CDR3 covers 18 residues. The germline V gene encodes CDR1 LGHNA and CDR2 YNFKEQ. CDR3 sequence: CASSQDPSGGPSSYEQYF. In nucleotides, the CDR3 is TGTGCCAGCAGCCAAGATCCTAGCGGGGGGCCGAGCTCCTACGAGCAGTACTTC.

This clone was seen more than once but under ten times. This CDR3 reads CASSREGPTDTQYF. In DNA form, the CDR3 reads TGTGCCAGCAGCAGAGAGGGCCCCACAGATACGCAGTATTTT. The chain couples TRBV7-2 to TRBJ2-3; tentatively, D is TRBD2 (5 bases). This CDR3 has 14 residues. Germline V gives CDR1 SGHTA, CDR2 FQGNSA. V gave up 5 bases and J gave up 2 bases, with 11 bases separating them.

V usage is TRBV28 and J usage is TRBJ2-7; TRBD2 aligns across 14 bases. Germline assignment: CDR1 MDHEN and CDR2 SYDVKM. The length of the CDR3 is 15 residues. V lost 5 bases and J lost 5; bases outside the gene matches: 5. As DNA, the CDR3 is TGTGCCAGCAGTCACCAGGGACTAGCGGGAGACGAGCAGTACTTC. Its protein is CASSHQGLAGDEQYF.

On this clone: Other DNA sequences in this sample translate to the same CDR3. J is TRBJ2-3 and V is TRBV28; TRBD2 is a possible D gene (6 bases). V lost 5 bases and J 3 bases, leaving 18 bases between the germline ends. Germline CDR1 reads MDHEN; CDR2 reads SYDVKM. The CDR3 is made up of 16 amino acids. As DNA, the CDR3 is TGTGCCAGCAGTCCCAGATCGGGGGAAAGGACAGATACGCAGTATTTT. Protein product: CASSPRSGERTDTQYF.

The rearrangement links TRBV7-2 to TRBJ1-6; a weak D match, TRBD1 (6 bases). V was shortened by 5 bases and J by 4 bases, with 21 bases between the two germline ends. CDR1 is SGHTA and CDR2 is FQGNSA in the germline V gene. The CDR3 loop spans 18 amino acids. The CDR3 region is CASSELARGTSYNSPLHF. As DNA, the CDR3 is TGTGCCAGCAGCGAACTTGCGCGGGGGACAAGTTATAATTCACCCCTCCACTTT.

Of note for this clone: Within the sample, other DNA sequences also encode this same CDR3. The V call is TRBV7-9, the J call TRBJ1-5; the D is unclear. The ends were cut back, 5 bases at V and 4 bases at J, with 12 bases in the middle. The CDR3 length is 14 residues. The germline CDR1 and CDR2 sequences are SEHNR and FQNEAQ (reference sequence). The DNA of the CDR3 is TGTGCCAGCAGCCCCCCGGGTAGGAATCAGCCCCAGCATTTT. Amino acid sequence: CASSPPGRNQPQHF.